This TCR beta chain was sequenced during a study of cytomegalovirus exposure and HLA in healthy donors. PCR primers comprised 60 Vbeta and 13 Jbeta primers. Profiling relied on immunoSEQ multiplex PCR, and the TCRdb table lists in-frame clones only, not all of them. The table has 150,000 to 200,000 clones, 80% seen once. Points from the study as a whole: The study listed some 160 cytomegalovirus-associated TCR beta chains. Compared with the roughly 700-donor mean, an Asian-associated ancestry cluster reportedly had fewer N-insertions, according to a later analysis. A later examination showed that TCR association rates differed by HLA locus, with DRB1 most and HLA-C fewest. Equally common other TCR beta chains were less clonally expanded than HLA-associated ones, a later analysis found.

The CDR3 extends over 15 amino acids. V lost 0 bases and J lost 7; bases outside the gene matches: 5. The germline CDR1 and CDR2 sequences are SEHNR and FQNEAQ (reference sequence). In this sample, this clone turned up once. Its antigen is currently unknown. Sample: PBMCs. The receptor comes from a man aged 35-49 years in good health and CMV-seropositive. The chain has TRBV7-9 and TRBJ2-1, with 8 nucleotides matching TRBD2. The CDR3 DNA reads TGTGCCAGCAGCTTAGCGCCAGCGGGGGCAAATGAGCAGTTCTTC. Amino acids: CASSLAPAGANEQFF.